One sample yielded the 32 T cell receptor beta chains listed below, sequenced in a study of cytomegalovirus exposure and HLA in healthy donors. The primer mix had 60 Vbeta and 13 Jbeta primers. Repertoires were generated with immunoSEQ multiplex PCR, while TCRdb's copy carries only in-frame clones and drops some. The profile shows roughly 65,000 clones, 65% to 80% of them singletons. The sequenced sample was PBMCs. These receptors originate from a middle-aged man in good health and CMV-seropositive.

V and J are TRBV5-1 and TRBJ1-2, with D perhaps TRBD1 (5 bases). Germline V CDR1 and CDR2: SGHRS, YFSETQ. The CDR3 is made up of 16 amino acids. The V end lost 4 bases, the J end lost 0 bases, and 16 bases lay between the germline ends. The CDR3 sequence is CASSGGGARANYGYTF. The DNA of the CDR3 is TGCGCCAGCAGCGGAGGAGGGGCGCGAGCTAACTATGGCTACACCTTC.

This rearrangement joins TRBV6-5 to TRBJ1-1; 10 positions agree with TRBD1. The CDR3 has 15 residues. CDR1 and CDR2 from the germline V gene are MNHEY and SVGAGI. With V trimmed by 2 bases and J by 2 bases, 2 bases remained unmatched. CDR3 loop: CASSYRDRGNTEAFF. CDR3 sequence (DNA): TGTGCCAGCAGTTACCGGGACAGGGGAAACACTGAAGCTTTCTTT.

The chain links TRBV7-8 to TRBJ2-5, with D perhaps matching TRBD2 (6 bases). Germline-derived CDR1 and CDR2 are SGHVS and FQNEAQ. This CDR3 is 15 amino acids long. Trimming took 5 bases from V and 5 from J, leaving 18 bases between them. The CDR3 DNA reads as TGTGCCAGCAGCACTGGCGGGATTTTGGGCGAGACCCAGTACTTC. Protein sequence: CASSTGGILGETQYF.

The CDR3 reads CASSGSLEQYF. CDR3 sequence (DNA): TGTGCCAGCTCGGGCTCTCTCGAGCAGTACTTC. The chain joins TRBV18 to TRBJ2-7, with D hard to call. This CDR3 contains 11 residues. The V end lost 6 bases, the J end lost 6 bases, and 9 bases lay between the germline ends. The germline CDR1 and CDR2 sequences are KGHSH and LQKENI.

The rearrangement links TRBV11-3 to TRBJ1-6; TRBD1 matches at 11 bases. This CDR3 has 15 amino acids. Germline CDR1 and CDR2: SGHNT and YENEEA. The trim removed 1 base at V and 8 bases at J, leaving 1 base unmatched. The CDR3 nucleotides read TGTGCCAGCAGCTTAGGGGACAGGGGGGATTCACCCCTCCACTTT. Translated: CASSLGDRGDSPLHF.

This clone appeared a few times. The chain carries TRBV13 and TRBJ1-3; D may be TRBD1 (5 bases). The CDR3 covers 15 residues. The V gene lost 0 bases and the J gene lost 2 bases, with 8 bases spanning the gap. CDR1 and CDR2 from the germline V gene are PRHDT and FYEKMQ (reference sequence). The CDR3 sequence: CASSLGRVPGNTIYF. As DNA, the CDR3 is TGTGCCAGCAGCTTAGGCAGGGTTCCTGGAAACACCATATATTTT.

CDR3 sequence (DNA): TGCGCCAGCACCCCCGGGTTCACAGATACGCAGTATTTT. This gives the protein CASTPGFTDTQYF. V gene TRBV5-1 combines with J gene TRBJ2-3; D gene unclear. The CDR3 runs 13 residues. Germline values: CDR1 SGHRS, CDR2 YFSETQ. The V and J ends lost 6 bases and 2 bases respectively, with 10 bases between them. Full variable domain (missing parts from reference TRBV5-1 and TRBJ2-3): KAGVTQTPRYLIKTRGQQVTLSCSPISGHRSVSWYQQTPGQGLQFLFEYFSETQRNKGNFPGRFSGRQFSNSRSEMNVSTLELGDSALYLCASTPGFTDTQYFGPGTRLTVL.

The chain couples TRBV11-2 to TRBJ2-1; 7 nucleotides line up with TRBD2. V lost 3 bases and J lost 0; bases outside the gene matches: 5. The CDR3 spans 16 residues. Germline CDR1 reads SGHAT; CDR2 reads FQNNGV. CDR3 DNA: TGTGCCAGCAGCTTCCGGCGGGAGCGCTCCTACAATGAGCAGTTCTTC. Translation: CASSFRRERSYNEQFF.

V and J are TRBV6-5 and TRBJ2-1; 9 positions match TRBD2. Germline CDR1 is MNHEY and CDR2 is SVGAGI. The CDR3 extends over 13 amino acids. J gave up 9 bases and V 4 bases, and 4 bases lay outside the gene matches. This CDR3 is CASSSSGNSEQFF. CDR3 in DNA: TGTGCCAGCAGTTCTAGCGGGAACAGTGAGCAGTTCTTC.

The chain recombines TRBV2 with TRBJ2-7; the match to TRBD1 covers 7 bases. The J segment lost 4 bases and the V segment lost 3 bases, leaving 0 bases of the junction unmatched. CDR1 is SNHLY and CDR2 is FYNNEI in the germline V gene. The CDR3 totals 12 residues. The CDR3: CASSDRGYEQYF. The CDR3 DNA follows: TGTGCCAGCAGTGACAGGGGGTACGAGCAGTACTTC.

The chain combines TRBV5-1 with TRBJ1-2; D might be TRBD1 (5 bases). V dropped 3 bases and J dropped 8 bases, with 8 bases sitting between them. The CDR3 runs 11 residues. The V gene's germline CDR1 is SGHRS and CDR2 YFSETQ. CDR3 bases: TGCGCCAGCAGCTCCGGACAAGGCTACACCTTC. Its translation: CASSSGQGYTF.

The chain recombines TRBV2 with TRBJ1-2; a possible D gene is TRBD1 (6 bases). Germline values: CDR1 SNHLY, CDR2 FYNNEI. There are 18 residues in the CDR3. V lost 6 bases and J 6 bases, leaving 29 bases between the germline ends. The CDR3 nucleotides read TGTGCCAGCAGACCCGGAAGGGGACACTCCGGAAGTTATGATGGCTACACCTTC. Protein: CASRPGRGHSGSYDGYTF.

The rearrangement links TRBV4-3 to TRBJ2-2; possibly TRBD1 for D (6 bases). The germline V gene has CDR1 LGHNA and CDR2 YSLEER. Between the trimmed V and J ends, which lost 4 bases and 3 bases, there was a span of 9 bases. This CDR3 is built from 14 residues. The CDR3 DNA sequence: TGCGCCAGCAGCCTCACAGGGTACACCGGGGAGCTGTTTTTT. Translated: CASSLTGYTGELFF.

The chain is built from TRBV7-9 and TRBJ1-2; TRBD1 matches at 7 bases. This CDR3 comprises 13 residues. Germline V gene lookup returns CDR1 SEHNR and CDR2 FQNEAQ (reference sequence). V shed 5 bases and J 8 bases; nucleotides not matched to a gene: 8. In nucleotides, the CDR3 is TGTGCCAGCAGCCAGCGACAGGGAGAAGGCTACACCTTC. It codes for CASSQRQGEGYTF.

The sample holds a few counts of this clone. The chain joins TRBV29-1 to TRBJ2-5; no firm D call. This CDR3 contains 11 residues. From germline, CDR1 is SQVTM and CDR2 ANQGSEA. V lost 6 bases, J lost 3 bases, and 8 bases lay in between. For the CDR3, the DNA is TGCAGCGTACAGAATGAAGAGACCCAGTACTTC. Translating it yields CSVQNEETQYF.

This clone was found a few times. The chain uses TRBV30 and TRBJ2-5; 7 nucleotides line up with TRBD2. Trimming at V came to 4 bases and at J to 7 bases, leaving 12 bases not matched to a gene. The CDR3 is 14 residues long. The V gene's germline CDR1 is GTSNPN and CDR2 SVGIG (reference sequence). In DNA form, the CDR3 reads TGTGCCTGGATGTTAGAGCGGGGCTTAGGGACCCAGTACTTC. Encoded protein: CAWMLERGLGTQYF.

The chain recombines TRBV7-2 with TRBJ2-5; D is unresolved. Germline CDR1 reads SGHTA; CDR2 reads FQGNSA. The V gene lost 5 bases and the J gene lost 5 bases, with 9 bases spanning the gap. The CDR3 has 12 residues. CDR3 residues: CASSNSGETQYF. CDR3 in DNA: TGTGCCAGCAGCAATTCTGGCGAGACCCAGTACTTC.

This clone was observed a few times. This chain uses TRBV9 with TRBJ1-1; D possibly corresponds to TRBD1 (5 bases). CDR1 and CDR2 (germline): SGDLS, YYNGEE. V was cut by 7 bases and J by 3 bases, with 7 bases left in between. The CDR3 loop spans 11 amino acids. The CDR3 DNA is TGTGCCAGCGGCAGGGACACTGAAGCTTTCTTT. This encodes CASGRDTEAFF.

The chain uses TRBV15 and TRBJ2-1, with TRBD2 matching over 10 bases. The germline CDR1 and CDR2 sequences are LNHNV and YYDKDF (reference sequence). V gave up 0 bases and J gave up 8 bases; unmatched junction bases: 4. There are 15 residues in the CDR3. The CDR3 DNA reads as TGTGCCACCAGCAGAGATGCTAGCGGGAGATATGAGCAGTTCTTC. It specifies CATSRDASGRYEQFF.

J is TRBJ2-7 and V is TRBV6-1, with D possibly matching TRBD2 (6 bases). CDR1 is MNHNS, CDR2 SASEGT, per germline. V lost 3 bases and J lost 0, with 9 bases in between. The CDR3 totals 14 residues. Here the CDR3 DNA reads TGTGCCAGCAGTGAGGAGGGGCTCTCCTACGAGCAGTACTTC. Protein: CASSEEGLSYEQYF.

The chain carries TRBV2 and TRBJ1-1; 7 bases align to TRBD1. In germline, CDR1 is SNHLY, CDR2 FYNNEI. The V gene end was trimmed by 7 bases and the J gene end by 7 bases; junction bases not matched to a gene: 12. The CDR3 consists of 14 residues. CDR3 sequence: CASTENRGQGEAFF. CDR3 in DNA: TGTGCCAGCACCGAAAACAGGGGTCAGGGTGAAGCTTTCTTT.

The chain is built from TRBV6-6 and TRBJ2-2, with 10 bases lining up with TRBD1. The CDR3 has 16 amino acids. The trim removed 5 bases at V and 7 bases at J, leaving 10 bases unmatched. Looked up from germline, CDR1 is MNHNY and CDR2 is SVGAGI (reference sequence). The CDR3 DNA sequence: TGTGCCAGCAGTACCCGGGACAGGGGCGGGGGCGGGGAGCTGTTTTTT. This gives the protein CASSTRDRGGGGELFF.

V gene TRBV18 combines with J gene TRBJ2-7; TRBD2 is a possible D gene (6 bases). The CDR3 has 13 residues. Trimming took 0 bases from V and 3 from J, leaving 6 bases between them. Germline V gene sequence: CDR1 KGHSH, CDR2 LQKENI. The CDR3 spells CASSPPEGYEQYF. For the CDR3, the DNA is TGTGCCAGCTCACCACCGGAGGGCTACGAGCAGTACTTC.

V usage is TRBV9 and J usage is TRBJ2-1; 9 nucleotides align to TRBD2. After removal of 6 bases from V and 5 bases from J, the junction contained 15 bases not matched to a gene. This CDR3 comprises 17 residues. The germline V gene has CDR1 SGDLS and CDR2 YYNGEE. CDR3 bases: TGTGCCAGCATGAGTGGGGCGGGAGGGCCTCGAGACAATGAGCAGTTCTTC. It is translated as CASMSGAGGPRDNEQFF.

The chain uses TRBV4-3 and TRBJ1-1; weak D call: TRBD1 (6 bases). V lost 1 base and J lost 7, with 16 bases in between. The CDR3 covers 15 residues. From germline, CDR1 is LGHNA and CDR2 YSLEER. In DNA form, the CDR3 reads TGCGCCAGCAGCCAAGGAATTATAGACAGGTTTGAAGCTTTCTTT. This codes for CASSQGIIDRFEAFF.

This clone came up once. The chain joins TRBV5-6 to TRBJ2-1; tentatively, D is TRBD2 (6 bases). The CDR3 length is 12 residues. Looked up from germline, CDR1 is SGHDT and CDR2 is YYEEEE. The V gene lost 3 bases and the J gene lost 13 bases, with 14 bases spanning the gap. CDR3 nucleotides: TGTGCCAGCAGCTATAGCGGCCAGGTCCAGTTCTTC. It translates to CASSYSGQVQFF.

The CDR3 sequence is CASSLVWREFNEQFF. CDR3 in DNA: TGTGCCAGCAGCTTAGTCTGGCGGGAGTTCAATGAGCAGTTCTTC. J is TRBJ2-1 and V is TRBV11-3; 7 nucleotides line up with TRBD2. The ends lost 1 base at V and 6 bases at J; junction bases unmatched: 6. Looked up from germline, CDR1 is SGHNT and CDR2 is YENEEA. This CDR3 region has 15 residues.

The chain has TRBV4-3 and TRBJ2-7; the match to TRBD2 covers 10 bases. Germline V CDR1 and CDR2: LGHNA, YSLEER. J gave up 3 bases and V 3 bases, and 5 bases lay outside the gene matches. The CDR3 is 15 amino acids. For the CDR3, the DNA is TGCGCCAGCAGCCAGCTAGCGGGGGTGAACTACGAGCAGTACTTC. Translation gives CASSQLAGVNYEQYF.

A few counts support this clone. The chain recombines TRBV19 with TRBJ1-1; D uncertain. The V gene's germline CDR1 is LNHDA and CDR2 SQIVND (reference sequence). Trimming took 5 bases from V and 7 from J, leaving 11 bases between them. This CDR3 spans 12 amino acids. CDR3 coding DNA: TGTGCCAGTAGTTTAAGACAACGTGAAGCTTTCTTT. It codes for CASSLRQREAFF.

The chain recombines TRBV23-1 with TRBJ2-5; 8 bases are shared with TRBD1. Being an ORF, TRBV23-1 has a function that is uncertain. The CDR3 consists of 19 residues. V gave up 1 base and J gave up 5 bases; unmatched junction bases: 18. CDR3 residues: CASSQLSVGGRGRAETQYF. CDR3 bases: TGCGCCAGCAGTCAATTATCGGTAGGGGGCAGGGGGCGCGCGGAGACCCAGTACTTC.

The chain couples TRBV5-8 to TRBJ2-3, with 9 bases matching TRBD1. The CDR3 spans 14 residues. The V gene end was trimmed by 4 bases and the J gene end by 5 bases; junction bases not matched to a gene: 5. The germline V gene has CDR1 SGHTS and CDR2 YDEGEE. The CDR3 here is CASSIQGAIDTQYF. CDR3 coding DNA: TGTGCCAGCAGCATACAGGGGGCTATAGATACGCAGTATTTT. The complete variable domain, with remaining parts taken from reference TRBV5-8 and TRBJ2-3, reads EAGVTQSPTHLIKTRGQQATLRCSPISGHTSVYWYQQALGLGLQFLLWYDEGEERNRGNFPPRFSGRQFPNYSSELNVNALELEDSALYLCASSIQGAIDTQYFGPGTRLTVL.

CDR3 loop: CASRRQGSGNTIYF. The CDR3 bases are TGTGCCAGCAGGAGACAGGGGTCTGGAAACACCATATATTTT. This rearrangement joins TRBV6-5 to TRBJ1-3; 8 nucleotides align to TRBD1. V shed 6 bases and J 1 base; nucleotides not matched to a gene: 2. From germline, CDR1 is MNHEY and CDR2 SVGAGI. The CDR3 contains 14 residues.